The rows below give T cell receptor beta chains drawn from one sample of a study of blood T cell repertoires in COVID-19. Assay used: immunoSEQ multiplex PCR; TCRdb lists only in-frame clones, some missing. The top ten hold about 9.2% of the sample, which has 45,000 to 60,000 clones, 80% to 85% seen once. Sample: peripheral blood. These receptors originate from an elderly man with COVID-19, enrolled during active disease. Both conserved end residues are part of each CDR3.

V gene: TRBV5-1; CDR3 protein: CASSLGQTTNEKLFF
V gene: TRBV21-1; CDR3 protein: CASSNTVTDTQYF
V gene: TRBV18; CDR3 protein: CASSPSGQGQRVPYF
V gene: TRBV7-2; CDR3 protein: CASSFDRINEKLFF
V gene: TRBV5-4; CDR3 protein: CASSLTGGIGTEAFF
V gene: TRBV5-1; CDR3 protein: CASSLLNSPNYGYTF
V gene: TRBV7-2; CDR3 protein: CASSWSTGELFF
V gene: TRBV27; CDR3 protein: CASSLSGYQETQYF
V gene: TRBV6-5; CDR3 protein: CASSWTGEDQPQHF
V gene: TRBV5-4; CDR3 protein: CASSLGGDQPQHF
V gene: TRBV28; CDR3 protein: CASSNGQWAGEAFF
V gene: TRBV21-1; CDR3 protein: CASSSKRGEKLFF
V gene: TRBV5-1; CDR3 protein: CASSSTGYTEAFF
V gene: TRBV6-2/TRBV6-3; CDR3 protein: CASSYSYRENQPQHF
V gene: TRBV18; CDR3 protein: CASSPPGQGNYGYTF
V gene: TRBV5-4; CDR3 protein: CASSLGRLAGQETQYF
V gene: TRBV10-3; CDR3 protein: CAITGQGDTEAFF
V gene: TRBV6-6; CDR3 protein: CASSNRGTEAFF
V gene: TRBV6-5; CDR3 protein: CASSLQVNTEAFF
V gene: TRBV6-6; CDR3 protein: CASKNHQGARQPQHF
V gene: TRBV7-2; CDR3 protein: CASSLAGSSTDTQYF
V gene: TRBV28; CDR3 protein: CASTTSGGTQYF
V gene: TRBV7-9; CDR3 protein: CASSLGGVNYGYTF
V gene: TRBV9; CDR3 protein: CASSVGSRDTEAFF
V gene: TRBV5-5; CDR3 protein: CASSLVGRANTEAFF
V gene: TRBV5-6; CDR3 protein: CASSLSGADTQYF
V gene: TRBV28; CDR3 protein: CASSPPQGDRGTFF
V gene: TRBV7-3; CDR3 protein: CASSLSGGENTEAFF
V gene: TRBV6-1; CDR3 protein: CASSEGSLFSGNTIYF
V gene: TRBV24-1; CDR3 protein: CATRGSGGNEQYF
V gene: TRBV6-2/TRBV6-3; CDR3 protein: CASSYLEHTNYGYTF
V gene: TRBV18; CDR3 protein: CASSPLDAGTGGVKAFF
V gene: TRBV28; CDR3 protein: CASSFQGENTIYF
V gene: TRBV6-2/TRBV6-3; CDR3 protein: CASSSGTGVNEQFF
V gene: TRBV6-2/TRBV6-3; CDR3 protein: CASSLPRELGEQYF
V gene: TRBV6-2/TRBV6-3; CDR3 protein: CASSTGGGSPLHF
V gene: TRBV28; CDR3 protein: CASSFLRTGDRGELFF
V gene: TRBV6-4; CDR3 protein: CASSVDVRGNGELFF
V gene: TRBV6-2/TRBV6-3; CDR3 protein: CASSYSGGNYQHF
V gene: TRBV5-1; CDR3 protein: CASSQDRVGYTF
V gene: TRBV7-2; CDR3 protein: CASSSDSDRRLNSNYGYTF
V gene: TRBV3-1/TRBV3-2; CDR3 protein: CASSQGGGTETQYF
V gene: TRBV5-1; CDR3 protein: CASRSGQETNTEAFF
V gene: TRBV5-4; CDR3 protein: CASSSGTGRNEQFF
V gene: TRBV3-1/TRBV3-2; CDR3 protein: CASSQERQAPEAFF
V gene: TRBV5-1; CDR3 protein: CASSGRTGDYGYTF